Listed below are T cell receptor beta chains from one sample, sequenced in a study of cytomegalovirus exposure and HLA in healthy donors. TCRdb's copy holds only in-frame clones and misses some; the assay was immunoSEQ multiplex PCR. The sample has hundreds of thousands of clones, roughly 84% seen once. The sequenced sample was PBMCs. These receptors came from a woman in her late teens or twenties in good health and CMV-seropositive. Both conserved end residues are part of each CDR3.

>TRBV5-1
CASSSKPAVVGLEDTEAFF
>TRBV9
CASSVSGSEETQYF
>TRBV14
CASSQVTDKGMRYEQYF
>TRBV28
CASSLWVVTGGLQGAFF
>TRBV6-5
CASTQGTGNYNEQFF
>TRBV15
CATSRAVGGEAGGSYEQYF
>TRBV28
CASSLHPGASGNTIYF
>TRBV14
CASSPLDREEADTQYF
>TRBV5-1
CASSLPSYEQYF
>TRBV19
CASSIDGSQKQTFF
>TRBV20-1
CSARAGGEAFF
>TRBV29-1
CSVEGLYNEQFF
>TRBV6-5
CASSPVRGRWEQYF
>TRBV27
CASSLSSMRPEAFF
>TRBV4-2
CASSQGAGQNTEAFF
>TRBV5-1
CASSGTTNTGELFF
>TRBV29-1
CSSIVWDSSGYTF
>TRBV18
CASSLGLANEQFF
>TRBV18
CASSPRDGGNTQYF
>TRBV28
CASSSDREVGNTIYF
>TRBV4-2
CASSQGSRDIQSGNTIYF
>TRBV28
CASSFPSGRVSYNEQFF
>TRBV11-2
CASSLTGIQETQYF
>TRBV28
CASSAPTGSTNYGYTF
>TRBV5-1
CASSPGGPTAGGYTF
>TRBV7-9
CASSLVDPPQGDGYTF
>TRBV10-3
CAISDDRARFGYTF
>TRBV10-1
CASNGLPLNEQYF
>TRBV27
CASTSLGTNEKLFF
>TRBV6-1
CASSEGQGNNFYEQYF
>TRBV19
CASSIFGQGVSSYEQYF
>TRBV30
CAWSLPVSYEQYF
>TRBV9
CASSVGLWDSYGYTF
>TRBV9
CASSAGLAGYYNEQFF
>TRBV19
CASSILDNTNTEAFF
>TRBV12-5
CASPTPLQGPGQETQYF
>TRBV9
CASSVDQDAGGYTDTQYF
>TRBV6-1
CASSEEGQGRLDEKLFF
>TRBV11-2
CASSAGTGAYEQYF
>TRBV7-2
CASSSLGTGTTGNTIYF
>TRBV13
CASSSITDRTLKGYTF
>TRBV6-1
CASSEGRTGYQPQHF
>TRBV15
CATSRDRGNQPQHF
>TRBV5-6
CASSFKSGLQETQYF
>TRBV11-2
CASSQDFNNEQFF
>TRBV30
CAWATGLPIYNEQFF
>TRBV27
CASSYGTGRSYEQYF
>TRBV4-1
CASSQSIPGTISYEQYF
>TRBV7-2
CASSLGAYGYTF
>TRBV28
CASTLGQGLSGYTF
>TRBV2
CASSAGFRTDTQYF
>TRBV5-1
CASSLQDRSETQYF
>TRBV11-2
CASGTDMNTEAFF
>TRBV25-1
CASRRRETQYF